Presented here are 17 T cell receptor beta chains from one specimen sequenced in a study of spatial heterogeneity in lung cancer. The sample's time point: blood at routine non-recurrence follow-up after resection. In each case, whole RNA from tumor, nontumor lung or frozen PBMC was sequenced unsorted. TCRdb used MiXCR to reprocess the 5' RACE reads, holding one entry per CDR3 protein. The data contain fewer than 55,000 distinct CDR3 sequences, 7.4% of them seen just once; the ten biggest clones take up roughly 35%. This sample comprised PBMCs, obtained at follow-up. All receptors come from a female donor with early-stage non-small cell lung cancer.

This clonotype has ten or more counts. The chain recombines TRBV7-9 with TRBJ2-7; TRBD1 aligns across 9 bases. With V trimmed by 5 bases and J by 1 base, 6 bases remained unmatched. Germline loops: CDR1 SEHNR, CDR2 FQNEAQ (reference sequence). The CDR3 is 15 residues long. CDR3 nucleotides: TGTGCCAGCAGCGTAGGACAGGGGTCTTCCTACGAGCAGTACTTC. Protein product: CASSVGQGSSYEQYF.

The sample holds a few counts of this clonotype. This chain joins TRBV2 and TRBJ1-5; TRBD1 aligns across 7 bases. Germline-derived CDR1 and CDR2 are SNHLY and FYNNEI. The CDR3 consists of 14 residues. With V trimmed by 6 bases and J by 4 bases, 6 bases remained unmatched. CDR3 in amino acids: CASRRDSYNQPQHF. Written as DNA, the CDR3 is TGTGCCAGCAGGCGGGACAGCTATAATCAGCCCCAGCATTTT.

V is TRBV28 and J is TRBJ1-6; the D gene is possibly TRBD1 (5 bases). V lost 6 bases to trimming and J lost 7 bases, with 16 bases between them. The CDR3 extends over 15 amino acids. Germline CDR1 MDHEN, CDR2 SYDVKM. The chain's CDR3 is CASSLGTAKNSPLHF. The CDR3 bases are TGTGCCAGCAGCCTGGGGACGGCTAAGAATTCACCCCTCCACTTT. Full variable domain (missing parts from reference TRBV28 and TRBJ1-6): DVKVTQSSRYLVKRTGEKVFLECVQDMDHENMFWYRQDPGLGLRLIYFSYDVKMKEKGDIPEGYSVSREKKERFSLILESASTNQTSMYLCASSLGTAKNSPLHFGNGTRLTVT.

The chain couples TRBV6-5 to TRBJ2-3, with unresolved D. This CDR3 contains 14 residues. Germline CDR1 MNHEY, CDR2 SVGAGI. V was shortened by 2 bases and J by 6 bases, with 12 bases between the two germline ends. The CDR3 region has the DNA TGTGCCAGCAGTTACCAACTTGGTGGTGATACGCAGTATTTT. Translating gives CASSYQLGGDTQYF.

This clonotype was counted many times. The chain couples TRBV14 to TRBJ2-5; no reliable D call. Germline-derived CDR1 and CDR2 are SGHDN and FVKESK. The CDR3 contains 13 residues. V lost 1 base and J 4 bases, leaving 7 bases between the germline ends. DNA of the CDR3: TGTGCCAGCAGCCAAGTCTTCGGAGAGACCCAGTACTTC. Protein: CASSQVFGETQYF. Full variable domain (missing parts from reference TRBV14 and TRBJ2-5): EAGVTQFPSHSVIEKGQTVTLRCDPISGHDNLYWYRRVMGKEIKFLLHFVKESKQDESGMPNNRFLAERTGGTYSTLKVQPAELEDSGVYFCASSQVFGETQYFGPGTRLLVL.

This clonotype has at least ten counts. This chain joins TRBV5-1 and TRBJ2-7; D assignment may be TRBD1 or TRBD2 (6 bases each). This CDR3 is built from 16 residues. V lost 4 bases and J lost 1, with 18 bases in between. Germline V lookup: CDR1 SGHRS, CDR2 YFSETQ. The CDR3 reads CASSGPGAGYSYEQYF. CDR3 nucleotide sequence: TGCGCCAGCAGCGGACCGGGGGCAGGCTATTCCTACGAGCAGTACTTC. The whole variable domain, filled in from reference TRBV5-1 and TRBJ2-7, reads KAGVTQTPRYLIKTRGQQVTLSCSPISGHRSVSWYQQTPGQGLQFLFEYFSETQRNKGNFPGRFSGRQFSNSRSEMNVSTLELGDSALYLCASSGPGAGYSYEQYFGPGTRLTVT.

The chain recombines TRBV28 with TRBJ1-1; D is possibly TRBD1 (5 bases). This CDR3 is built from 17 residues. The V gene's germline CDR1 is MDHEN and CDR2 SYDVKM. Trimming left V 4 bases short and J 4 bases short, with 22 bases between. Written as DNA, the CDR3 is TGTGCCAGCAGTTCGCTGGGAGGCGACGCGGGGGGCACTGAAGCTTTCTTT. Translated, it gives CASSSLGGDAGGTEAFF.

The chain couples TRBV3-1 to TRBJ1-5; no clear D. V was pared by 1 base and J by 2 bases, with 9 bases between. There are 15 residues in the CDR3. The germline gives CDR1 LGHDT, CDR2 YNNKEL (reference sequence). The DNA of the CDR3 is TGTGCCAGCAGCCAAGGTGGCCAGCGCAATCAGCCCCAGCATTTT. It is translated as CASSQGGQRNQPQHF.

This clonotype was picked up many times. The CDR3 region has the DNA TGTGCCAGCAGGGCACTAGCAAGTGAGCAGTTCTTC. Protein sequence: CASRALASEQFF. The chain is built from TRBV7-2 and TRBJ2-1, with a possible D match to TRBD2 (6 bases). V lost 6 bases and J lost 9, with 12 bases in between. The germline V gene has CDR1 SGHTA and CDR2 FQGNSA. CDR3 size: 12 residues.

This clonotype showed up many times. The chain employs TRBV7-3 and TRBJ1-2; no definite D call. V was cut by 5 bases and J by 3 bases, with 16 bases left in between. There are 15 residues in the CDR3. Germline V CDR1 and CDR2: SGHTA, FQGTGA. The CDR3 sequence is CASSPSGSPYYGYTF. CDR3 sequence (DNA): TGTGCCAGCAGCCCCTCAGGTAGCCCCTACTATGGCTACACCTTC. Together with reference TRBV7-3 and TRBJ1-2, the CDR3 gives the full variable domain: GAGVSQTPSNKVTEKGKYVELRCDPISGHTALYWYRQSLGQGPEFLIYFQGTGAADDSGLPNDRFFAVRPEGSVSTLKIQRTERGDSAVYLCASSPSGSPYYGYTFGSGTRLTVV.

This clonotype turned up a few times. The CDR3 protein is CAISDRAGAQSSYNEQFF. The CDR3 DNA follows: TGTGCCATCAGTGACCGAGCGGGGGCCCAGAGCTCCTACAATGAGCAGTTCTTC. This sequence joins TRBV10-3 and TRBJ2-1, with 8 bases matching TRBD2. This CDR3 has 18 residues. Germline-derived CDR1 and CDR2 are ENHRY and SYGVKD. J lost 0 bases, V lost 3 bases, and 10 bases had no gene match.

This clonotype was counted only a few times. The chain is built from TRBV20-1 and TRBJ2-7; 9 bases are a match to TRBD2. V was clipped by 5 bases and J by 6 bases; unmatched bases: 17. Per the germline V gene, CDR1 is DFQATT and CDR2 is SNEGSKA (reference sequence). This CDR3 comprises 16 residues. The CDR3 here is CSAAGAGGQVALEQYF. In DNA, the CDR3 is TGCAGTGCTGCCGGAGCGGGGGGCCAAGTTGCTCTCGAGCAGTACTTC.

The genes are TRBV20-1 and TRBJ2-5; D unclear. Trimming removed 1 base from V and 3 bases from J, with 6 bases in between. The germline gives CDR1 DFQATT, CDR2 SNEGSKA (reference sequence). There are 12 residues in the CDR3. The CDR3 bases are TGCAGTGCTAGAGCTCCCAAAGAGACCCAGTACTTC. Protein: CSARAPKETQYF.

This clonotype came up a few times. V usage is TRBV7-2 and J usage is TRBJ2-5; 9 nucleotides align to TRBD2. Germline trimming cut 2 bases from V and 5 bases from J; bases unmatched to any gene: 6. Germline CDR1 is SGHTA and CDR2 is FQGNSA. The CDR3 runs to 15 residues. This CDR3 reads CASSLPAGGEETQYF. Here the CDR3 DNA reads TGTGCCAGCAGCTTACCCGCGGGGGGGGAGGAGACCCAGTACTTC.

This clonotype occurred many times. The gene calls are TRBV5-1 and TRBJ1-5; 10 positions match TRBD1. The CDR3 has 15 residues. In germline, CDR1 is SGHRS, CDR2 YFSETQ. Trimming cost V 4 bases and J 3 bases; bases outside gene matches: 4. The chain's CDR3 is CASSPGQGFNQPQHF. The CDR3 DNA sequence: TGCGCCAGCAGCCCGGGACAGGGGTTCAATCAGCCCCAGCATTTT.

This clonotype was detected only a few times. V is TRBV5-1 and J is TRBJ1-6, with D perhaps TRBD1 (5 bases). Germline values: CDR1 SGHRS, CDR2 YFSETQ. The V gene lost 3 bases and the J gene lost 5 bases, with 9 bases spanning the gap. The CDR3 runs 14 residues. This CDR3 reads CASSSGEDNSPLHF. As DNA, the CDR3 is TGCGCCAGCAGCTCGGGGGAAGATAATTCACCCCTCCACTTT.

This clonotype occurred many times. The CDR3 bases are TGTGCCAGCAGTTGGACTAGCGGGACCGACAATGAGCAGTTCTTC. This translates into CASSWTSGTDNEQFF. The rearrangement joins TRBV6-5 to TRBJ2-1; TRBD2 agrees at 12 bases. CDR1 and CDR2 from the germline V gene are MNHEY and SVGAGI. V lost 4 bases, J lost 5 bases, and 3 bases stayed unmatched. The CDR3 runs 15 residues.